The 14 T cell receptor beta chains presented below share a single source sample, sequenced in a study of cytomegalovirus exposure and HLA in healthy donors. The PCR made use of 60 Vbeta and 13 Jbeta primers. Libraries were prepared by immunoSEQ multiplex PCR; TCRdb keeps only in-frame clonotypes and omits some of them. The data hold some 140,000 clones, with around four fifths observed a single time. Sequencing was carried out using PBMCs. The receptor source for this set is a man aged 25-45 years in good health.

The chain has TRBV7-9 and TRBJ2-1; 7 bases line up with TRBD2. Germline V gene lookup returns CDR1 SEHNR and CDR2 FQNEAQ (reference sequence). Unmatched junction bases numbered 12, after V lost 3 bases and J lost 4 bases. This CDR3 is 17 amino acids long. CDR3 DNA: TGTGCCAGCAGCTTTGCGGGAGCCAGAGAGGTTTACAATGAGCAGTTCTTC. Translating it yields CASSFAGAREVYNEQFF.

This clone was observed once. V usage is TRBV27 and J usage is TRBJ2-7; tentatively, D is TRBD1 (6 bases). The CDR3 totals 14 residues. Trimming removed 5 bases from V and 0 bases from J, with 11 bases in between. The V gene's germline CDR1 is MNHEY and CDR2 SMNVEV (reference sequence). The chain's CDR3 is CASSDLTGSYEQYF. Here the CDR3 DNA reads TGTGCCAGCAGTGACTTGACAGGCTCCTACGAGCAGTACTTC.

The V gene is TRBV11-2, the J gene TRBJ2-2; a possible D gene is TRBD2 (6 bases). This CDR3 region has 16 residues. The germline CDR1 and CDR2 sequences are SGHAT and FQNNGV. Trimming pared 2 bases from V and 4 bases from J, leaving 14 bases between. DNA for the CDR3: TGTGCCAGCAGCTTAAGGTTGACTAGTGCCACCGGGGAGCTGTTTTTT. Protein: CASSLRLTSATGELFF.

This chain uses TRBV19 with TRBJ1-2; D ambiguous. Trimming removed 3 bases from V and 7 bases from J, with 15 bases in between. Per the germline V gene, CDR1 is LNHDA and CDR2 is SQIVND (reference sequence). The CDR3 totals 14 residues. CDR3 in DNA: TGTGCCAGTAGTATTGTCACGCGCGCTACTGGCTACACCTTC. Its translation: CASSIVTRATGYTF. Drawing the rest from reference TRBV19 and TRBJ1-2, the complete variable domain is DGGITQSPKYLFRKEGQNVTLSCEQNLNHDAMYWYRQDPGQGLRLIYYSQIVNDFQKGDIAEGYSVSREKKESFPLTVTSAQKNPTAFYLCASSIVTRATGYTFGSGTRLTVV.

The chain links TRBV27 to TRBJ1-5, with D possibly matching TRBD1 (5 bases). With 5 bases removed from V and 1 base from J, the gap between germline ends came to 9 bases. The CDR3 is made up of 14 amino acids. Germline V gene data show CDR1 as MNHEY and CDR2 as SMNVEV (reference sequence). CDR3 in amino acids: CASSQRQSNQPQHF. The CDR3 nucleotides read TGTGCCAGCAGTCAGCGACAGAGCAATCAGCCCCAGCATTTT.

V usage is TRBV19 and J usage is TRBJ1-1; D perhaps matches TRBD1 (5 bases). The CDR3 is 14 residues long. V lost 3 bases and J lost 2, with 10 bases in between. Germline V lookup: CDR1 LNHDA, CDR2 SQIVND (reference sequence). This CDR3 reads CASSIGWGNTEAFF. DNA of the CDR3: TGTGCCAGTAGTATCGGCTGGGGCAACACTGAAGCTTTCTTT. The full variable domain, with the rest looked up from reference TRBV19 and TRBJ1-1, is DGGITQSPKYLFRKEGQNVTLSCEQNLNHDAMYWYRQDPGQGLRLIYYSQIVNDFQKGDIAEGYSVSREKKESFPLTVTSAQKNPTAFYLCASSIGWGNTEAFFGQGTRLTVV.

The chain carries TRBV13 and TRBJ2-5; D not resolved. The germline V gene has CDR1 PRHDT and CDR2 FYEKMQ (reference sequence). V was clipped by 5 bases and J by 2 bases, with 6 bases between them. The CDR3 spans 12 residues. The CDR3 loop reads CASSRLQETQYF. CDR3 bases: TGTGCCAGCAGCCGACTGCAAGAGACCCAGTACTTC.

A few counts support this clone. The rearrangement uses TRBV6-5 and TRBJ1-5; unclear D gene. Trimming stripped 7 bases from V and 2 bases from J, with 12 bases between. The CDR3 contains 14 residues. CDR1 and CDR2 from the germline V gene are MNHEY and SVGAGI. Here the CDR3 DNA reads TGTGCCAGCACTCGACGCGGGGGCAATCAGCCCCAGCATTTT. Protein sequence: CASTRRGGNQPQHF.

The table lists this clone with a count of one. This sequence joins TRBV6-1 and TRBJ1-2; TRBD1 is a possible D gene (6 bases). V lost 6 bases, J lost 3 bases, and 11 bases lay in between. The CDR3 totals 13 residues. The germline V gene has CDR1 MNHNS and CDR2 SASEGT. CDR3: CASRAGEYYGYTF. The CDR3 DNA reads as TGTGCCAGCAGAGCAGGGGAATACTATGGCTACACCTTC.

This CDR3 reads CASSLAGGGGRGEQFF. CDR3 coding DNA: TGTGCCAGCAGCTTAGCGGGGGGAGGGGGAAGAGGTGAGCAGTTCTTC. J is TRBJ2-1 and V is TRBV7-2; TRBD2 might be the D (7 bases). The CDR3 runs to 16 residues. Germline CDR1 is SGHTA and CDR2 is FQGNSA. V was cut by 0 bases and J by 9 bases, with 18 bases left in between.

V and J are TRBV7-9 and TRBJ2-1; D not certain. V lost 1 base and J lost 4, with 11 bases in between. The CDR3 sequence is 15 residues long. CDR1 is SEHNR, CDR2 FQNEAQ, per germline (reference sequence). CDR3 protein: CASSLGLDDYNEQFF. In DNA, the CDR3 is TGTGCCAGCAGCTTAGGACTCGACGATTACAATGAGCAGTTCTTC.

The rearrangement links TRBV15 to TRBJ2-1; D gene uncertain. Trimming removed 1 base from V and 0 bases from J, with 7 bases in between. Per germline, CDR1 LNHNV and CDR2 YYDKDF (reference sequence). The CDR3 totals 15 residues. This CDR3 is CATSRAASSYNEQFF. In nucleotides, the CDR3 is TGTGCCACCAGCAGAGCCGCTAGCTCCTACAATGAGCAGTTCTTC.

This clone was detected a few times. V usage is TRBV6-4 and J usage is TRBJ2-7; 9 bases align to TRBD2. Germline CDR1 reads MRHNA; CDR2 reads SNTAGT. Trimming cost V 9 bases and J 2 bases; bases outside gene matches: 11. This CDR3 region has 15 residues. The CDR3 DNA follows: TGTGCCAGAACCCCTGGGCGGGAGGGCCCCTACGAGCAGTACTTC. Translation gives CARTPGREGPYEQYF.

This chain connects TRBV11-2 to TRBJ1-1; D unclear. The CDR3 loop spans 17 amino acids. Germline assignment: CDR1 SGHAT and CDR2 FQNNGV. The V end was cut by 2 bases, the J end by 0 bases, with 16 bases between. The DNA of the CDR3 is TGTGCCAGCAGCTTACGGTCGGTTCGAAAATTGAACACTGAAGCTTTCTTT. This codes for CASSLRSVRKLNTEAFF.